The clone carrying this T cell receptor beta chain showed up many times. Its antigen is currently unknown. The data were taken from a study of CD8 T cells in ankylosing spondylitis. Findings and limits, study-wide: Ankylosing spondylitis blood appeared to be characterized by a TCR beta motif of several highly homologous variants.

TCRdb recomputed calls from the 5' RACE reads with MiXCR, one row per CDR3 protein. The sample lists about 400,000 distinct CDR3 sequences, about a fifth seen once, with about 17% in the top ten. The CDR3 spans 16 residues. Deletions cut 6 bases from V and 11 bases from J, with 26 bases between. The gene calls are TRBV12-3 or TRBV12-4 and TRBJ1-5, with D possibly matching TRBD1 (5 bases). The receptor comes from a male donor with ankylosing spondylitis. What was sequenced was blood, either unsorted or a sorted T cell fraction (not recorded which). The CDR3 DNA reads as TGTGCCAGCAGCAGGGTGGGGAACAGCGGCAGAGTAACCCAGCATTTT. Translated, it gives CASSRVGNSGRVTQHF.